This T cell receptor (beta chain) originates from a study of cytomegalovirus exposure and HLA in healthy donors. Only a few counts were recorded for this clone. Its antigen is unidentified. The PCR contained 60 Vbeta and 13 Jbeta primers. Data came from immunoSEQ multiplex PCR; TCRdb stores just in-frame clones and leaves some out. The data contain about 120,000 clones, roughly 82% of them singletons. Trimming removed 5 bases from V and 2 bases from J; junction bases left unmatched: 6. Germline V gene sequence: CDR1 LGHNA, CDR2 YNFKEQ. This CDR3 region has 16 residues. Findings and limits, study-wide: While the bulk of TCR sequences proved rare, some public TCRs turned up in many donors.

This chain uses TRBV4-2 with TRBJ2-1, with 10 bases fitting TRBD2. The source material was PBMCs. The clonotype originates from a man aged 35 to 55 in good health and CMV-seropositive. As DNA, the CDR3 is TGTGCCAGCAGCTGGCGTAGCGGGGGGCCCTACAATGAGCAGTTCTTC. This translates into CASSWRSGGPYNEQFF.